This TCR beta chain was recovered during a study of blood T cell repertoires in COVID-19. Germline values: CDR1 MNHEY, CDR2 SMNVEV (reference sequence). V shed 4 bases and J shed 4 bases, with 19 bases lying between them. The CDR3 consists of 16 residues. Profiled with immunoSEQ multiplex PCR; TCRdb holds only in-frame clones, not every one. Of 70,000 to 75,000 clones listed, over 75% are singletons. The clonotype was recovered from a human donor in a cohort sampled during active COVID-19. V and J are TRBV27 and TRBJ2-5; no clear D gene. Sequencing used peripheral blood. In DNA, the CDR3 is TGTGCCAGCAGTTCGACCCGCGGCCTAGTCGCAGAGACCCAGTACTTC. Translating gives CASSSTRGLVAETQYF.